The 21 T cell receptor beta chains presented below share a single source sample, sequenced in a study of CD8+CD57+ T cells in acquired aplastic anemia. Patients sequenced had flow cytometry evidence of CD8+CD57+ cell expansion. Profiles of TCR beta VDJ and CDR3 were generated from a genomic DNA template. TCRdb itself ran the reads through MiXCR, one entry per CDR3 protein. This sample carries 100,000 to 150,000 distinct CDR3 sequences, almost 40% of them seen once, and the ten largest clones take over 2%. Sequencing was performed on sorted CD4+, CD8+, or CD8+CD57+ T cells (not recorded which) from PBMCs. The receptors were sampled from a human donor with aplastic anemia.

V gene TRBV5-1 combines with J gene TRBJ1-6; 7 bases match TRBD1. CDR3 length: 15 residues. Losses at the gene ends were 4 bases for V and 11 bases for J; bases not matched to a gene: 12. Germline CDR1 reads SGHRS; CDR2 reads YFSETQ. For the CDR3, the DNA is TGCGCCAGCAGCCTGGGCAGGGGGTCTCGGCCACCCCTCCACTTT. This sequence encodes CASSLGRGSRPPLHF.

V usage is TRBV5-1 and J usage is TRBJ2-2; 8 positions agree with TRBD1. Per germline, CDR1 SGHRS and CDR2 YFSETQ. The CDR3 covers 15 residues. The V and J ends lost 4 bases and 4 bases, in that order; junction bases with no gene match: 6. In DNA, the CDR3 is TGCGCCAGCAGCACCCGACAGGGGAGCACCGGGGAGCTGTTTTTT. The encoded protein is CASSTRQGSTGELFF.

This chain links TRBV29-1 with TRBJ1-2; D may be TRBD1 (5 bases). The CDR3 runs 12 residues. From germline, CDR1 is SQVTM and CDR2 ANQGSEA. Deletions cut 3 bases from V and 6 bases from J, with 11 bases between. The CDR3 sequence is CSVDPGADGYTF. As DNA, the CDR3 is TGCAGCGTTGATCCCGGGGCGGATGGCTACACCTTC. The full variable domain, rest sourced from reference TRBV29-1 and TRBJ1-2, is SAVISQKPSRDICQRGTSLTIQCQVDSQVTMMFWYRQQPGQSLTLIATANQGSEATYESGFVIDKFPISRPNLTFSTLTVSNMSPEDSSIYLCSVDPGADGYTFGSGTRLTVV.

The CDR3 sequence: CSGCLAGATDTQYF. As DNA, the CDR3 is TGCAGCGGCTGCCTAGCGGGGGCAACAGATACGCAGTATTTT. The chain links TRBV29-1 to TRBJ2-3; 10 bases fit TRBD2. V shed 7 bases and J 3 bases; nucleotides not matched to a gene: 7. Germline CDR1 reads SQVTM; CDR2 reads ANQGSEA. There are 14 residues in the CDR3.

V gene TRBV4-1 combines with J gene TRBJ2-7; tentatively, D is TRBD1 or TRBD2 (5 bases each). The germline V gene encodes CDR1 MGHRA and CDR2 YSYEKL. The CDR3 totals 15 residues. The ends were cut back, 0 bases at V and 0 bases at J, with 9 bases in the middle. The CDR3 sequence: CASSQEGVRSYEQYV. CDR3 bases: TGCGCCAGCAGCCAAGAGGGGGTACGCTCCTACGAGCAGTACGTC.

V usage is TRBV7-2 and J usage is TRBJ1-2; 9 bases match TRBD1. The V gene's germline CDR1 is SGHTA and CDR2 FQGNSA. CDR3 size: 13 residues. V shed 5 bases and J 5 bases; nucleotides not matched to a gene: 3. CDR3 in DNA: TGTGCCAGCAGCCGGACAGGGGTGTATGGCTACACCTTC. It codes for CASSRTGVYGYTF.

This clonotype was counted at least ten times. CDR3 coding DNA: TGCGCCAGCAGCTTGGTGGCCATACAAGAGACCCAGTACTTC. This gives the protein CASSLVAIQETQYF. This rearrangement joins TRBV5-1 to TRBJ2-5; D gene uncertain. The CDR3 is made up of 14 amino acids. The V end lost 0 bases, the J end lost 2 bases, and 8 bases lay between the germline ends. The germline CDR1 and CDR2 sequences are SGHRS and YFSETQ.

This clonotype was counted a few times. A read error is possible here, since a much larger clone lies one base away. CDR3 coding DNA: TGTGCCAGCAGCCCGGGACGCACAGAGCAGTACGTC. Translation: CASSPGRTEQYV. V is TRBV5-6 and J is TRBJ2-7; D tentatively reads TRBD1 or TRBD2 (5 bases each). From germline, CDR1 is SGHDT and CDR2 YYEEEE. Trimming cost V 4 bases and J 7 bases, with 12 bases left between them. This CDR3 comprises 12 residues.

The chain links TRBV12-3 or TRBV12-4 to TRBJ2-7; D unresolved. V was shortened by 6 bases and J by 6 bases, with 12 bases between the two germline ends. The length of the CDR3 is 12 residues. The CDR3 region has the DNA TGTGCCAGCAGCGAGTACCCAGTCGAGCAGTACTTC. Translation gives CASSEYPVEQYF.

V is TRBV7-6 and J is TRBJ2-7, with D tentatively TRBD1 (5 bases). The CDR3 is made up of 16 amino acids. Germline lookup yields CDR1 SGHVS and CDR2 FNYEAQ. Trimming removed 0 bases at V and 5 bases at J, with 17 bases between. For the CDR3, the DNA is TGTGCCAGCAGCTTAGCTGGTAAGGGGTTGGTCCACGAGCAGTACTTC. Its translation: CASSLAGKGLVHEQYF.

V is TRBV9 and J is TRBJ1-1; D is unclear. Trimming stripped 4 bases from V and 1 base from J, with 8 bases between. The CDR3 contains 13 residues. Germline V gives CDR1 SGDLS, CDR2 YYNGEE. The CDR3 coding sequence is TGTGCCAGCAGCCAGGACTGGAACACTGAAGCTTTCTTT. Its protein is CASSQDWNTEAFF.

This clonotype was observed once. The CDR3 loop reads CATSEGSIDEQYF. CDR3 bases: TGTGCCACCAGTGAGGGCAGTATTGACGAGCAGTACTTC. V gene TRBV24-1 combines with J gene TRBJ2-7; the D is unclear. The V gene's germline CDR1 is KGHDR and CDR2 SFDVKD. This CDR3 is 13 amino acids long. Deletions cut 4 bases from V and 5 bases from J, with 11 bases between.

The chain recombines TRBV5-6 with TRBJ1-5; 10 nucleotides line up with TRBD1. Trimming cost V 3 bases and J 0 bases; bases outside gene matches: 3. CDR1 and CDR2 (germline): SGHDT, YYEEEE. CDR3 length: 16 residues. The CDR3 coding sequence is TGTGCCAGCAGCTCGACAGGGGGCGATAGCAATCAGCCCCAGCATTTT. This gives the protein CASSSTGGDSNQPQHF.

Remarks on this clonotype: A single base separates this from a much larger clone, so it may be a read error. The CDR3 does not close with the conserved phenylalanine or tryptophan, likely indicating a read error. The rearrangement uses TRBV5-6 and TRBJ1-1; TRBD1 aligns across 7 bases. This CDR3 is 12 amino acids long. The V gene's germline CDR1 is SGHDT and CDR2 YYEEEE. J gave up 8 bases and V 7 bases, and 8 bases lay outside the gene matches. CDR3 in DNA: TGTGCCAGCCTCAAGGAGACAGGGGAAGCTTTCTCT. This gives the protein CASLKETGEAFS.

This clonotype appeared many times. The genes are TRBV5-4 and TRBJ2-3, with D possibly matching TRBD2 (7 bases). V was clipped by 0 bases and J by 2 bases, with 16 bases between them. Per germline, CDR1 SGHNT and CDR2 YYREEE (reference sequence). The CDR3 runs to 17 residues. DNA of the CDR3: TGTGCCAGCAGCTTGGAATGGCGGGGGCATACCACAGATACGCAGTATTTT. Residues: CASSLEWRGHTTDTQYF.

This clonotype was counted many times. The chain joins TRBV19 to TRBJ1-5; D is perhaps TRBD1 (5 bases). The V gene's germline CDR1 is LNHDA and CDR2 SQIVND (reference sequence). CDR3 length equals 15 residues. V was clipped by 6 bases and J by 0 bases, with 12 bases between them. The CDR3 DNA follows: TGTGCCAGTAGACGGATGGGGGGTAGCAATCAGCCCCAGCATTTT. Its protein is CASRRMGGSNQPQHF. Combining the CDR3 with reference TRBV19 and TRBJ1-5 gives the whole variable domain DGGITQSPKYLFRKEGQNVTLSCEQNLNHDAMYWYRQDPGQGLRLIYYSQIVNDFQKGDIAEGYSVSREKKESFPLTVTSAQKNPTAFYLCASRRMGGSNQPQHFGDGTRLSIL.

The chain couples TRBV29-1 to TRBJ2-7, with 11 bases matching TRBD2. CDR3 length: 12 amino acids. Germline CDR1 reads SQVTM; CDR2 reads ANQGSEA. V was clipped by 7 bases and J by 3 bases; unmatched bases: 2. CDR3 amino acids: CSAGLADYEQYF. In DNA, the CDR3 is TGCAGCGCGGGACTAGCGGACTACGAGCAGTACTTC.

This chain uses TRBV3-1 with TRBJ2-5; no clear D gene. From germline, CDR1 is LGHDT and CDR2 YNNKEL (reference sequence). CDR3 length: 14 residues. Deletions cut 4 bases from V and 4 bases from J, with 13 bases between. CDR3 coding DNA: TGTGCCAGCAGCCCACTGCGCCTAGGAGAGACCCAGTACTTC. Translated, it gives CASSPLRLGETQYF.

The chain links TRBV7-9 to TRBJ2-7; no clear D. Germline loops: CDR1 SEHNR, CDR2 FQNEAQ (reference sequence). The CDR3 contains 14 residues. Deletions cut 4 bases from V and 7 bases from J, with 17 bases between. CDR3 sequence: CASSSVRPPWEQYF. CDR3 bases: TGTGCCAGCAGCTCCGTACGCCCCCCTTGGGAGCAGTACTTC.

Points on this clonotype: Compared with germline, one end of the junction differs, possibly owing to a read error. The genes are TRBV28 and TRBJ1-1; no clear D gene. Germline V gives CDR1 MDHEN, CDR2 SYDVKM. CDR3 length: 12 amino acids. As DNA, the CDR3 is TGTGCCGGCAGCTCCTCTCTCACTGAAGCTTTCTTT. This sequence encodes CAGSSSLTEAFF.

This clonotype was detected ten times or more. V is TRBV29-1 and J is TRBJ1-2, with 9 bases identical to TRBD1. Germline-derived CDR1 and CDR2 are SQVTM and ANQGSEA. The trim removed 5 bases at V and 10 bases at J, leaving 11 bases unmatched. CDR3 size: 13 residues. The CDR3 DNA is TGCAGCGTTAAACCGGGACAGGGTGCGATCTACACCTTC. It translates to CSVKPGQGAIYTF.